The source of this T cell receptor beta chain is a study of spatial heterogeneity in lung cancer (dated by TCRdb to about 2019). A note on the overall study: More beta-chain than alpha-chain transcripts were consistently detected, likely reflecting higher beta-chain transcript abundance. A strong correlation was found between TCR transcript counts in tumor regions and a T cell transcriptional module score from matched bulk RNA-seq. In the raw uncorrected reads, each unique combination of TCR and UMI appeared more than ten times on average. TCR alpha and beta repertoires were quantitatively compared across multiple tumor regions, matched nontumor lung and blood in non-small cell lung cancer. Nonsynonymous mutation counts, determined by whole-exome sequencing of tumor tissue, were related to TCR repertoire features. Both alpha and beta chains were TCR-sequenced in samples taken at surgery, namely 220 tumor regions, around 64 matched nontumor lung samples and 55 to 60 PBMC samples. On the study overall, not on this receptor specifically: Confirming at a functional level the hypothesis that regional TCRs recognize regional mutations was considered to require additional single-cell paired TCR alpha and beta sequencing. The number of expanded intratumoral alpha and beta TCRs correlated with the tumor nonsynonymous mutation count. TCR-seq was estimated to cover only approximately 7% of tumor T cells for alpha chains and roughly 12% for beta chains. Counts of ubiquitous and regional expanded TCRs correlated with counts of ubiquitous and regional nonsynonymous mutations, respectively.

This clonotype was seen ten or more times. Its antigen is unknown. No much larger clone is present one base from it, and per-base qualities are unavailable. Deletion took 4 bases off V and 0 bases off J, with a span of 8 bases between the germline ends. CDR1 is given as SGHDT and CDR2 as YYEEEE, both from the germline V gene. From its cysteine to its phenylalanine, the CDR3 spans 15 amino acids. Only the CDR3 DNA stays, 45 bases, in frame from base 1. The library was made by 5' RACE. Sequencing took place on a NextSeq 500. In the TCR library protocol, a unique molecular identifier was attached to each TCR cDNA molecule so that PCR and sequencing errors could be corrected. The study's processing was this. TCR identification, UMI-based error correction and CDR3 extraction were all carried out with Decombinator tools. TCRs above a frequency of 2 per 1,000, corresponding to the top 1% of the tumor frequency distribution, were defined as expanded. Expanded tumor TCRs were classed as regional if statistically deemed absent (corrected P<0.05) from at least one tumor region, otherwise ubiquitous. Renyi diversity was computed with the R vegan package after each repertoire had been subsampled 100 times to 5,000 TCRs. CDR3 similarity networks were constructed using string-kernel similarity of amino acid triplets, with links drawn between CDR3s whose pairwise similarity was above 0.82. The public reads were reprocessed in TCRdb via fastp at Q25 and MiXCR, keeping in-frame beta chains. Each record represents a unique CDR3 protein, reported with the most common genes and DNA among its rows. These V and J calls rely on TCRdb rather than the paper's analysis. In this sample the table shows 15,000 to 20,000 distinct CDR3 sequences, about 6% of which occur a single time. The biggest ten clones account for about 3.5% of the sample.

The sample's time point, from its label and the paper: sample taken at primary tumor resection. Donors were 70 or so patients with early-stage, untreated non-small cell lung cancer from the lung TRACERx cohort. Without any cell sorting, TCR sequencing was performed on whole RNA extracted either from tumor and nontumor lung tissue or from cryopreserved PBMC samples. Only patients with enough RNA available from two or more tumor regions were chosen for TCR sequencing. A lung pathologist reviewed the tumor and adjacent nontumor lung specimens before the specimens were selected. The input for sequencing was lung tumor tissue, taken at surgery. The TCR comes from a female donor with early-stage non-small cell lung cancer. The V and J genes are TRBV5-6 and TRBJ2-6, with the identity of the D gene unclear. The CDR3: CASSEMSSGANVLTF. The DNA sequence follows: TGTGCCAGCAGCGAGATGAGCTCTGGGGCCAACGTCCTGACTTTC.